The clone carrying this T cell receptor beta chain came up a few times. Per the study methods: By means of reference gene primer amplification, nucleated cell counts were estimated. Produced via immunoSEQ multiplex PCR; TCRdb's table is partial and in-frame only. The V and J calls and the clone size are those of that table, but D and trimming were determined from the DNA. The data show under 200,000 clones, with 80% to 90% seen just once and around 3.9% held by the top ten. This entry comes from a study of blood T cell repertoires in COVID-19. Study in general: Acute-phase and convalescent COVID-19 samples originated in the United States, Italy and Spain. T cells, B-cell-depleted T cells, or PBMCs supplied cDNA or gDNA.

CDR1 is MNHNY and CDR2 is SVGAGI in the germline V gene (reference sequence). Trimming stripped 0 bases from V and 10 bases from J, with 7 bases between. The CDR3 extends over 13 amino acids. This receptor was obtained from a woman aged 55-70 years who had recovered from COVID-19. Sequenced sample: peripheral blood. The chain carries TRBV6-6 and TRBJ1-6; no definite D call. The CDR3 is CASSYSSGSPLHF. CDR3 nucleotides: TGTGCCAGCAGTTACTCGTCCGGGTCACCCCTCCACTTT.